The clone carrying this TCR beta chain was picked up many times. This CDR3 has 15 residues. Trimming left V 4 bases short and J 2 bases short, with 15 bases between. The germline gives CDR1 SGHAT, CDR2 FQNNGV. The sample originates from a study of HIV-infected children after antiretroviral therapy interruption. A 3' RACE protocol on RNA, with unique molecular identifiers, produced the TCR library. Each CDR3 protein is one row after TCRdb ran MiXCR on the 3' RACE reads. The profile shows 40,000 to 55,000 distinct CDR3 sequences, approximately 4.3% of them singletons. Regarding treatment: PENTA 11 planned treatment interruption arm or continuous ART arm.

The source is a pool of human donors with HIV. V usage is TRBV11-2 and J usage is TRBJ2-7; a weak D match, TRBD2 (6 bases). The starting material was CD45RA+ CD4+ T cells from PBMCs, pooled from several time points, obtained from a donor given antiretroviral therapy, either interrupted or continuous. Subset of the sample: naive CD4+ CD45RA+ CD45RO- T cells. The CDR3: CASSYGGFTTYEQYF. The CDR3 nucleotides are TGTGCCAGCAGCTATGGGGGGTTTACGACCTACGAGCAGTACTTC.